Each of the 8 T cell receptor beta chains below was sequenced from the same sample in a study of metastatic and nonmetastatic thyroid tumors. Every patient was untreated before thyroid surgery. TCRdb ran MiXCR on the PCR reads. The sample holds around 28,000 clones; 25% to 35% are singletons and the top ten take 30%. The material sequenced was blood. The receptor set was obtained from a female donor with papillary thyroid cancer or a benign thyroid nodule (not recorded which). Some clones in this sample may be carry-over from other donors' samples.

The J gene is TRBJ1-2, the V gene TRBV20-1, with TRBD1 matching 7 bases. Germline CDR1 and CDR2: DFQATT and SNEGSKA (reference sequence). This CDR3 is 11 amino acids long. The CDR3 sequence: CSLQGNYGYTF. In DNA, the CDR3 is TGCAGCTTACAGGGGAACTATGGCTACACCTTC.

In this sample, this clone turned up many times. The J gene is TRBJ1-4, the V gene TRBV24-1; D perhaps matches TRBD1 (6 bases). The CDR3 is 13 residues long. V gave up 12 bases and J gave up 0 bases, with 10 bases separating them. In germline, CDR1 is KGHDR, CDR2 SFDVKD. CDR3 sequence reads: CAVGQATNEKLFF. The CDR3 coding sequence is TGTGCCGTGGGACAAGCAACTAATGAAAAACTGTTTTTT.

This clone came up a few times. V is TRBV7-9 and J is TRBJ2-3, with 7 bases aligning to TRBD1. V shed 5 bases and J 1 base; nucleotides not matched to a gene: 6. The CDR3 spans 15 residues. Looked up from germline, CDR1 is SEHNR and CDR2 is FQNEAQ (reference sequence). CDR3 protein: CASSGRGFRTDTQYF. Written as DNA, the CDR3 is TGTGCCAGCAGCGGCAGGGGGTTTCGCACAGATACGCAGTATTTT.

The genes are TRBV7-2 and TRBJ1-2; perhaps TRBD1 as D (6 bases). Trimming removed 3 bases from V and 4 bases from J, with 15 bases in between. The germline V gene encodes CDR1 SGHTA and CDR2 FQGNSA. The CDR3 extends over 15 amino acids. CDR3 region: CASSFSRGYGYGYTF. The CDR3 DNA sequence: TGTGCCAGCAGCTTCTCCAGGGGCTATGGCTATGGCTACACCTTC.

This clone was observed a few times. This chain uses TRBV27 with TRBJ1-1; D ambiguous. CDR3 length: 13 amino acids. The V end lost 2 bases, the J end lost 7 bases, and 11 bases lay between the germline ends. Germline V gene data show CDR1 as MNHEY and CDR2 as SMNVEV (reference sequence). The CDR3 coding sequence is TGTGCCAGCAGTTTAGGTCCAGGCCGTGAAGCTTTCTTT. Its protein product is CASSLGPGREAFF.

This clone was detected only once. V is TRBV5-1 and J is TRBJ2-6; D gene ambiguous. The germline V gene encodes CDR1 SGHRS and CDR2 YFSETQ. Deletions cut 0 bases from V and 0 bases from J, with 4 bases between. The CDR3 is 15 amino acids. The CDR3 sequence: CASSLGGSGANVLTF. CDR3 in DNA: TGCGCCAGCAGCTTGGGGGGCTCTGGGGCCAACGTCCTGACTTTC.

The sample holds many counts of this clone. CDR3 coding DNA: TGTGCCAGCAGCTTAGATGGCCAGATGAACACTGAAGCTTTCTTT. It yields the protein CASSLDGQMNTEAFF. V and J are TRBV7-6 and TRBJ1-1; D is ambiguous. Between the trimmed V and J ends, which lost 1 base and 0 bases, there was a span of 9 bases. This CDR3 is built from 15 residues. Looked up from germline, CDR1 is SGHVS and CDR2 is FNYEAQ.

V gene TRBV20-1 combines with J gene TRBJ1-2, with TRBD1 matching 9 bases. Unmatched junction bases numbered 7, after V lost 6 bases and J lost 8 bases. The CDR3 consists of 12 residues. Per germline, CDR1 DFQATT and CDR2 SNEGSKA (reference sequence). CDR3: CSAGGQGRGYTF. The CDR3 coding sequence is TGCAGTGCGGGAGGACAGGGGAGAGGCTACACCTTC.